This T cell receptor (beta chain) comes out of a study of blood T cell repertoires in COVID-19. Study in general: T cells, B-cell-depleted T cells, or PBMCs provided the cDNA or gDNA that served as material.

The CDR3 is 12 residues long. The germline V gene encodes CDR1 LNHDA and CDR2 SQIVND (reference sequence). Assay used: immunoSEQ multiplex PCR; TCRdb lists only in-frame clones, some missing. In the table there are roughly 250,000 clones, around 85% of which are singletons. Sequencing used PBMCs or T cells enriched from blood (not recorded which). The sequence was collected from a woman aged 40 to 49 with acute COVID-19. The rearrangement uses TRBV19 and TRBJ2-2, with D maybe TRBD2 (6 bases). Here the CDR3 DNA reads TGTGTCACTAGCCGTAACACCGGGGAGCTGTTTTTT. Translation: CVTSRNTGELFF.